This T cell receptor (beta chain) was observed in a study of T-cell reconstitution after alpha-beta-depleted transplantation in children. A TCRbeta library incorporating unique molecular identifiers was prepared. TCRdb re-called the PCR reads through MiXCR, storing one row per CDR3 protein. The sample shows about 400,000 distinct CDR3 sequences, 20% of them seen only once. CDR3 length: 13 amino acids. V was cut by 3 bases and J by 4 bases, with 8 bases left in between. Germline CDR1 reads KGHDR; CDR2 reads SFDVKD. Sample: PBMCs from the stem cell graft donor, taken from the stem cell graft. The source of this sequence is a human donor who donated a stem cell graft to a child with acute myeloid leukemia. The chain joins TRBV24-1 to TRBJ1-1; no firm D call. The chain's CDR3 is CATSDRHVTEAFF. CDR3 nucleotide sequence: TGTGCCACCAGTGATAGACATGTCACTGAAGCTTTCTTT.